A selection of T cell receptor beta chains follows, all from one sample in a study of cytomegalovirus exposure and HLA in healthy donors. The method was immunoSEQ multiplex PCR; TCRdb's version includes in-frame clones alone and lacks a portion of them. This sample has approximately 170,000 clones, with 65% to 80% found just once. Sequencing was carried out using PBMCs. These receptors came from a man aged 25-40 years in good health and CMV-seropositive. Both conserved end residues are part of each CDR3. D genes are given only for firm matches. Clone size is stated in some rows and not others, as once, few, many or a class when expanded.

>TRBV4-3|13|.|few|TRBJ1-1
CASSRGGEGQAFF
TGCGCCAGCAGCCGGGGCGGGGAGGGGCAAGCTTTCTTT
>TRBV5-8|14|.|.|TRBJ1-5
CASSLVQGHQPQHF
TGTGCCAGCAGCTTGGTGCAGGGTCATCAGCCCCAGCATTTT
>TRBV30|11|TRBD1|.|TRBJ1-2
CAWQGAAGYTF
TGTGCCTGGCAGGGGGCGGCTGGCTACACCTTC
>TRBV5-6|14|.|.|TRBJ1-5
CASSFRVSNQPQHF
TGTGCCAGCAGCTTTCGGGTGAGCAATCAGCCCCAGCATTTT
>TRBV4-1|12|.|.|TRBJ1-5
CASSQQGMPQHF
TGCGCCAGCAGCCAACAGGGGATGCCCCAGCATTTT
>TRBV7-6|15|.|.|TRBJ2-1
CASSNGDFINDEQFF
TGTGCCAGCAGCAACGGGGATTTTATTAATGACGAGCAGTTCTTC
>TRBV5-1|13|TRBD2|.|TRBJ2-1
CASSLAGGNEQFF
TGCGCCAGCAGCTTGGCGGGGGGAAATGAGCAGTTCTTC
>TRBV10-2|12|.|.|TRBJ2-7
CASRDNSYEQYF
TGCGCCAGCAGAGACAACTCCTACGAGCAGTACTTC
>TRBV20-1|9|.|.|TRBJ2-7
CSALYEQYF
TGCAGTGCTCTCTACGAGCAGTACTTC
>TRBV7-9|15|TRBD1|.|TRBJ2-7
CASSTAGTGKYEQYF
TGTGCCAGCTCGACCGCGGGGACAGGAAAATACGAGCAGTACTTC
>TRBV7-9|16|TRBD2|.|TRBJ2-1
CASSSISGGSTDEQFF
TGTGCCAGCAGCTCCATTAGCGGCGGGAGTACGGATGAGCAGTTCTTC
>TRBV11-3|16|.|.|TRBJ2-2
CASSPPGPGGNGELFF
TGTGCCAGCAGCCCACCGGGACCGGGGGGCAACGGGGAGCTGTTTTTT
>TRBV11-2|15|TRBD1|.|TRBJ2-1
CASSHRDRVFNEQFF
TGTGCCAGCAGCCACCGGGACAGGGTGTTCAATGAGCAGTTCTTC
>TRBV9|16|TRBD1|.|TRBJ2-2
CASSVTGNSNTGELFF
TGTGCCAGCAGCGTGACAGGGAACTCGAACACCGGGGAGCTGTTTTTT
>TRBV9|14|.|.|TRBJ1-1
CASSVTDTNTEAFF
TGTGCCAGCAGCGTGACGGACACGAACACTGAAGCTTTCTTT
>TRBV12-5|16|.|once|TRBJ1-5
CASGLAGGASNQPQHF
TGTGCTAGTGGTTTGGCGGGGGGCGCAAGCAATCAGCCCCAGCATTTT
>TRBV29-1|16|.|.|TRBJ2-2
CSGRPAGKGGTGELFF
TGCAGCGGACGACCAGCAGGGAAAGGGGGCACCGGGGAGCTGTTTTTT
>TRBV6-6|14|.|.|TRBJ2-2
CAIGDRPNTGELFF
TGTGCCATCGGTGACAGGCCGAACACCGGGGAGCTGTTTTTT
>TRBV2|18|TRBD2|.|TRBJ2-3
CAISGPGLAGGPSDTQYF
TGTGCCATCTCAGGGCCGGGACTAGCGGGAGGGCCTAGTGATACGCAGTATTTT
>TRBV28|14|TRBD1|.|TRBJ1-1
CASREGQGNTEAFF
TGTGCCAGCAGGGAGGGACAGGGGAACACTGAAGCTTTCTTT
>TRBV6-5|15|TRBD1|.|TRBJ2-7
CASSFGTGHADEQYF
TGTGCCAGCAGTTTCGGGACAGGGCACGCCGACGAGCAGTACTTC
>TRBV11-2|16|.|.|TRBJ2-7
CASSFLLQGFKDEQYF
TGTGCCAGCAGCTTCCTCCTTCAGGGATTTAAGGACGAGCAGTACTTC
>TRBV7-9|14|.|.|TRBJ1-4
CASSFRVTNEKLFF
TGTGCCAGCAGCTTCAGGGTAACTAATGAAAAACTGTTTTTT
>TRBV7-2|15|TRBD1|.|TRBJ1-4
CASSSGQGWNEKLFF
TGTGCCAGCAGCTCAGGACAGGGCTGGAATGAAAAACTGTTTTTT
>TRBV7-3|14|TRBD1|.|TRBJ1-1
CASSPRQGNTEAFF
TGTGCCAGCAGCCCACGACAGGGCAACACTGAAGCTTTCTTT
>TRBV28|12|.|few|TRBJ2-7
CASKSDPYEQYF
TGTGCCAGCAAAAGCGATCCCTACGAGCAGTACTTC
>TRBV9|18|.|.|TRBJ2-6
CASSVGGESASGANVLTF
TGTGCCAGCAGCGTAGGGGGGGAATCGGCCTCTGGGGCCAACGTCCTGACTTTC